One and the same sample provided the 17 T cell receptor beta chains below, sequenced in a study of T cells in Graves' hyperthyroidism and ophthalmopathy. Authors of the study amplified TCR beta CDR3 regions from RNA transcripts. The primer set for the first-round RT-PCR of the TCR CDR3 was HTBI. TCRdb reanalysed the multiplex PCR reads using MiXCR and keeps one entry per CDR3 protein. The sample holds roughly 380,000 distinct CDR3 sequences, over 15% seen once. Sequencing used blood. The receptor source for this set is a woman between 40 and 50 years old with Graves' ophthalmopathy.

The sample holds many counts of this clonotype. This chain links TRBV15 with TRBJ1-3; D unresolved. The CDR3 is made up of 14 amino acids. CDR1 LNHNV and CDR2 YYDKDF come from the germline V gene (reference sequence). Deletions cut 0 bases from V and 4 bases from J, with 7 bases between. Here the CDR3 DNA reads TGTGCCACCAGCAGAGATCGGGCAGGAAACACCATATATTTT. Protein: CATSRDRAGNTIYF. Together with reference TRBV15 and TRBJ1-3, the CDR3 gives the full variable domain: DAMVIQNPRYQVTQFGKPVTLSCSQTLNHNVMYWYQQKSSQAPKLLFHYYDKDFNNEADTPDNFQSRRPNTSFCFLDIRSPGLGDTAMYLCATSRDRAGNTIYFGEGSWLTVV.

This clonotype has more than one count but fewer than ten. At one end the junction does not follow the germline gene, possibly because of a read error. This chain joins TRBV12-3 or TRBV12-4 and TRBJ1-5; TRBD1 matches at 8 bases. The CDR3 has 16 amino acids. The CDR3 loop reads CASSLGGLGTGQPQPF. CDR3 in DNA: TGTGCCAGCAGTTTAGGGGGACTGGGGACAGGTCAGCCCCAGCCTTTT.

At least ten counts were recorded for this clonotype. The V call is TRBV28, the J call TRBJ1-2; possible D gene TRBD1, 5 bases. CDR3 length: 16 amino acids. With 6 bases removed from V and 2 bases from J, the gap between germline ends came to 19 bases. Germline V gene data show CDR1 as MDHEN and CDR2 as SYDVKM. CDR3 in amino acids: CASSPIAGRRNYGYTF. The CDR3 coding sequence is TGTGCCAGCAGCCCGATTGCGGGACGACGGAACTATGGCTACACCTTC.

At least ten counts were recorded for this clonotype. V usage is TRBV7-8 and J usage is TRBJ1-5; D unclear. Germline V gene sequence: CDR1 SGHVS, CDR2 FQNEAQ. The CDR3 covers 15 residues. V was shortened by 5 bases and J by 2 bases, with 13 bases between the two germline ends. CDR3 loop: CASSPPGVGNQPQHF. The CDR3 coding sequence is TGTGCCAGCAGCCCCCCCGGGGTAGGCAATCAGCCCCAGCATTTT.

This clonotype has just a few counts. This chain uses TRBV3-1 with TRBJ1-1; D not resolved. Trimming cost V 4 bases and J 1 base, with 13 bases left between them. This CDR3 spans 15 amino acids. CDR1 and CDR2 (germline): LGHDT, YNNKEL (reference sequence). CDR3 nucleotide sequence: TGTGCCAGCAGCCCTACCGGCCAGAAGAACACTGAAGCTTTCTTT. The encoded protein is CASSPTGQKNTEAFF.

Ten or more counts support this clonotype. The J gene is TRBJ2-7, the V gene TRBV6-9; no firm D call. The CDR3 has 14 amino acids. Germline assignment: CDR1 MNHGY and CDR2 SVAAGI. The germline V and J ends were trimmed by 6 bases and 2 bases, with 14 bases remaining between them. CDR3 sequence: CASSTYGTAYEQYF. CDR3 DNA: TGTGCCAGCAGCACCTATGGAACTGCCTACGAGCAGTACTTC.

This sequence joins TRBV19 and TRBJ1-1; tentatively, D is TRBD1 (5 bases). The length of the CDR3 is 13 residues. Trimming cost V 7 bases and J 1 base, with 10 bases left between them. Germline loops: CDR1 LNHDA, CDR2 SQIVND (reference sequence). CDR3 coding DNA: TGTGCCAGTACCGGGACCTGGAACACTGAAGCTTTCTTT. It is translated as CASTGTWNTEAFF.

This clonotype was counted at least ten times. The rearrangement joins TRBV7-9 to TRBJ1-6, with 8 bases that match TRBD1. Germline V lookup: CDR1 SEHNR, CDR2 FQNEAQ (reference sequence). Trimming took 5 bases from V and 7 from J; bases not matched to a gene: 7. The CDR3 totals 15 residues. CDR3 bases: TGTGCCAGCAGCCCGACCGGGACAGGCAATTCACCCCTCCACTTT. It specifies CASSPTGTGNSPLHF.

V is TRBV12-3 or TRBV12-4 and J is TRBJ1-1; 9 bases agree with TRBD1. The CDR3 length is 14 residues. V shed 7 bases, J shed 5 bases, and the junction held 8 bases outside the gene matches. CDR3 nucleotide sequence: TGTGCCAGCATTACGACAGGGGGGAGAACTGAAGCTTTCTTT. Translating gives CASITTGGRTEAFF.

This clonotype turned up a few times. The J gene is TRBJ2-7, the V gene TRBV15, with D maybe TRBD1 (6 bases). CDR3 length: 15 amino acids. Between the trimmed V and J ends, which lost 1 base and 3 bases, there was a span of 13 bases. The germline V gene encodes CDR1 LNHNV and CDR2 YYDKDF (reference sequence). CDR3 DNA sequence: TGTGCCACCAGCAGAGCCAGACAGGCCCACTACGAGCAGTACTTC. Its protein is CATSRARQAHYEQYF.

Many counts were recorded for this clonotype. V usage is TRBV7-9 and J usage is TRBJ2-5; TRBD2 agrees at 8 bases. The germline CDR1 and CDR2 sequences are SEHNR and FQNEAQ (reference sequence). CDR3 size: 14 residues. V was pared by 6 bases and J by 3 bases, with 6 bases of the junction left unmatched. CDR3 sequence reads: CASSSDGREETQYF. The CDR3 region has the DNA TGTGCCAGCAGTTCGGACGGGAGGGAAGAGACCCAGTACTTC.

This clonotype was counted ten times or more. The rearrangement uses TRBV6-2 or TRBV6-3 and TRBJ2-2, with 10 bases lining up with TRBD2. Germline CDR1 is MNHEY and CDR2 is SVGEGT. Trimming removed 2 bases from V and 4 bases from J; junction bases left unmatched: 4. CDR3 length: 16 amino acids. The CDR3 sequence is CASSYPGLASTGELFF. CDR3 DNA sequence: TGTGCCAGCAGTTACCCGGGACTAGCGTCCACCGGGGAGCTGTTTTTT.

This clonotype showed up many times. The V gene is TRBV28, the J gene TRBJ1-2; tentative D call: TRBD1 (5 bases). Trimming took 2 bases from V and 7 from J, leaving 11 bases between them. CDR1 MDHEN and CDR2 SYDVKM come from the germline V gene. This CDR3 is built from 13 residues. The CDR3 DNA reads TGTGCCAGCAGTTTAACAGGCCATATTGGCTACACCTTC. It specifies CASSLTGHIGYTF.

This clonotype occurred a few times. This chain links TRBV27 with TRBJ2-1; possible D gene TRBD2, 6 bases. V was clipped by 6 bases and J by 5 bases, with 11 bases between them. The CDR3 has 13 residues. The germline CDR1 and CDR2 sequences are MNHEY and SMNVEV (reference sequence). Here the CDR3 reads CASSPLANNEQFF. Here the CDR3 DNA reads TGTGCCAGCAGCCCGCTAGCGAACAATGAGCAGTTCTTC.

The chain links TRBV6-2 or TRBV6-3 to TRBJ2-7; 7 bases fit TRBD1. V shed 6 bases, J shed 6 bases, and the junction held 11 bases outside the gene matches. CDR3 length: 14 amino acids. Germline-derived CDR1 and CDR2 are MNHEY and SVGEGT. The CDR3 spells CASSRPLTGTEQYF. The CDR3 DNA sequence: TGTGCCAGCAGCCGCCCTTTGACAGGGACCGAGCAGTACTTC.

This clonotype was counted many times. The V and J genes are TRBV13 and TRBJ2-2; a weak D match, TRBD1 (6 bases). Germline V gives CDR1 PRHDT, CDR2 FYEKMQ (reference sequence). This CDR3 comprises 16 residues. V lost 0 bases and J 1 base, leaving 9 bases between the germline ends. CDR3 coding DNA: TGTGCCAGCAGCTTAGGGGGACACCTGAACACCGGGGAGCTGTTTTTT. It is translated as CASSLGGHLNTGELFF.

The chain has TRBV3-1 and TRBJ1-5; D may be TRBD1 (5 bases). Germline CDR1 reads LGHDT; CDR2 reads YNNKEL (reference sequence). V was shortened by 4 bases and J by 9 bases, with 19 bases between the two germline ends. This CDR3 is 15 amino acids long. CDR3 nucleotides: TGTGCCAGCAGCCCTCGGAGCGGGACCGGTGGGCCCCAGCATTTT. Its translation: CASSPRSGTGGPQHF.